A single sample gave rise to the 6 T cell receptor beta chains below, sequenced in a study of cytomegalovirus exposure and HLA in healthy donors. Profiled with immunoSEQ multiplex PCR; TCRdb holds only in-frame clones, not every one. The sample records 160,000 or so clones, more than 70% being singletons. Sequencing input: PBMCs. All receptors derive from a man between 18 and 29 years old in good health and CMV-seronegative.

The chain couples TRBV19 to TRBJ1-1, with TRBD1 identical over 9 bases. Germline loops: CDR1 LNHDA, CDR2 SQIVND (reference sequence). V was pared by 3 bases and J by 1 base, with 12 bases of the junction left unmatched. The CDR3 length is 18 residues. CDR3 in DNA: TGTGCCAGTAGTATCCTAGACAGGGGGTCCAAAGGGAACACTGAAGCTTTCTTT. It codes for CASSILDRGSKGNTEAFF. Using reference TRBV19 and TRBJ1-1 for the parts outside the CDR3, the full variable domain is DGGITQSPKYLFRKEGQNVTLSCEQNLNHDAMYWYRQDPGQGLRLIYYSQIVNDFQKGDIAEGYSVSREKKESFPLTVTSAQKNPTAFYLCASSILDRGSKGNTEAFFGQGTRLTVV.

The gene calls are TRBV29-1 and TRBJ1-1; 9 bases map to TRBD1. Trimming at V came to 7 bases and at J to 2 bases, leaving 5 bases not matched to a gene. Looked up from germline, CDR1 is SQVTM and CDR2 is ANQGSEA. The CDR3 loop spans 13 amino acids. The CDR3 region has the DNA TGCAGCGGGGGGGACAGGGCCAACACTGAAGCTTTCTTT. This sequence encodes CSGGDRANTEAFF.

This clone has only a few counts. This chain connects TRBV10-3 to TRBJ1-1, with a tentative D call TRBD1 (6 bases). Germline CDR1 is ENHRY and CDR2 is SYGVKD. The ends were cut back, 5 bases at V and 7 bases at J, with 11 bases in the middle. The CDR3 contains 12 residues. CDR3 residues: CAISPSQGEAFF. The CDR3 nucleotides read TGTGCCATCAGTCCTTCACAGGGTGAAGCTTTCTTT.

The V and J genes are TRBV10-2 and TRBJ2-1; TRBD2 matches 8 bases. Germline loops: CDR1 WSHSY, CDR2 SAAADI. The CDR3 consists of 14 residues. The trim removed 4 bases at V and 2 bases at J, leaving 1 base unmatched. The chain's CDR3 is CASSVSGTYNEQFF. CDR3 DNA: TGCGCCAGCAGTGTTAGCGGGACCTACAATGAGCAGTTCTTC.

V and J are TRBV29-1 and TRBJ2-3; D might be TRBD2 (6 bases). The CDR3 has 14 amino acids. Trimming removed 5 bases at V and 1 base at J, with 13 bases between. CDR1 SQVTM and CDR2 ANQGSEA come from the germline V gene. The chain's CDR3 is CSVFPSAGTDTQYF. DNA of the CDR3: TGCAGCGTTTTCCCTAGCGCTGGCACAGATACGCAGTATTTT.

The genes are TRBV7-8 and TRBJ2-3; 14 bases match TRBD2. This CDR3 is built from 20 residues. From germline, CDR1 is SGHVS and CDR2 FQNEAQ. V shed 5 bases and J 4 bases; nucleotides not matched to a gene: 17. CDR3 DNA: TGTGCCAGCAGCCCGCTGAGGGGGGGACTAGCGGGAGTCGGGCCAGATACGCAGTATTTT. Amino acid sequence: CASSPLRGGLAGVGPDTQYF. Together with reference TRBV7-8 and TRBJ2-3, the CDR3 gives the full variable domain: GAGVSQSPRYKVAKRGQDVALRCDPISGHVSLFWYQQALGQGPEFLTYFQNEAQLDKSGLPSDRFFAERPEGSVSTLKIQRTQQEDSAVYLCASSPLRGGLAGVGPDTQYFGPGTRLTVL.